The entry below describes one T cell receptor beta chain. Its matching antigen is unknown. This record belongs to a study of T cell responses to AZD1222 COVID-19 vaccine. The study, taken as a whole, reports: Spike regions recognized by vaccine-associated CD4 TCRs spanned the protein, led by 160-218 and 743-854. Variant regions that are unmutated are reportedly the target of nearly half of spike-specific TCRs. Baseline antibody screening turned up just six seropositive AZD1222 recipients. After two AZD1222 doses, spike-specific TCR breadth and depth rose versus day 0.

Libraries were prepared by immunoSEQ multiplex PCR; TCRdb keeps only in-frame clonotypes and omits some of them. The sample lists some 150,000 clones, approximately 78% occurring once. The CDR3 extends over 13 amino acids. CDR1 is MNHNS and CDR2 is SASEGT in the germline V gene. Trimming removed 1 base at V and 7 bases at J, with 7 bases between. The chain employs TRBV6-1 and TRBJ2-2; D is uncertain. The source was peripheral blood, collected on day 0 of MenACWY control vaccination. The clonotype was recovered from an adult in good health. The CDR3 reads CASSEGRFGELFF. Here the CDR3 DNA reads TGTGCCAGCAGTGAAGGGAGATTCGGGGAGCTGTTTTTT.